These 13 T cell receptor beta chains were sequenced from one sample in a study of control samples from healthy donors and cancer patients. Assay used: immunoSEQ multiplex PCR; TCRdb lists only in-frame clones, some missing. The sample has about 54,000 clones, around 96% seen once. Specimen: blood. The receptor source for this set is a woman in her twenties or thirties in good health.

The V gene is TRBV2, the J gene TRBJ2-2, with TRBD1 identical over 7 bases. V gave up 8 bases and J gave up 3 bases; unmatched junction bases: 9. The CDR3 runs 15 residues. CDR1 and CDR2 from the germline V gene are SNHLY and FYNNEI. CDR3 sequence (DNA): TGTGCCAGCGTTGAACAGGGGAAGCACACCGGGGAGCTGTTTTTT. Translated, it gives CASVEQGKHTGELFF.

V is TRBV11-2 and J is TRBJ2-3; D perhaps matches TRBD2 (6 bases). The CDR3 loop spans 15 amino acids. Deletions cut 5 bases from V and 6 bases from J, with 18 bases between. Germline V gene sequence: CDR1 SGHAT, CDR2 FQNNGV. The CDR3 DNA reads TGTGCCAGCAGCCCCAATAGCGGCCGTGGGGATACGCAGTATTTT. It yields the protein CASSPNSGRGDTQYF.

This chain connects TRBV7-3 to TRBJ2-5; tentatively, D is TRBD1 (6 bases). Germline V CDR1 and CDR2: SGHTA, FQGTGA. The V end lost 5 bases, the J end lost 6 bases, and 16 bases lay between the germline ends. The CDR3 is 14 residues long. The CDR3 is CASSPRGQGQTQYF. In nucleotides, the CDR3 is TGTGCCAGCAGCCCCCGAGGTCAGGGGCAGACCCAGTACTTC.

The chain carries TRBV28 and TRBJ2-1; 7 nucleotides line up with TRBD2. The CDR3 contains 15 residues. Germline values: CDR1 MDHEN, CDR2 SYDVKM. The V segment lost 9 bases and the J segment 4 bases; nucleotides outside the gene matches: 12. The CDR3, as DNA: TGTGCCAGTTATGGATCACTAGCGCGATACAATGAGCAGTTCTTC. Translation gives CASYGSLARYNEQFF.

The rearrangement joins TRBV27 to TRBJ2-7; 7 bases align to TRBD2. Trimming took 3 bases from V and 0 from J; bases not matched to a gene: 5. CDR1 is MNHEY, CDR2 SMNVEV, per germline (reference sequence). The length of the CDR3 is 15 residues. The CDR3 bases are TGTGCCAGCAGTTTCAGAGCGGGATCCTCCTACGAGCAGTACTTC. It encodes CASSFRAGSSYEQYF.

The gene calls are TRBV7-9 and TRBJ1-5; 9 bases line up with TRBD1. CDR3 length: 16 amino acids. Germline V lookup: CDR1 SEHNR, CDR2 FQNEAQ (reference sequence). The ends lost 4 bases at V and 0 bases at J; junction bases unmatched: 4. CDR3: CASSSGTGFSNQPQHF. The CDR3 nucleotides read TGTGCCAGCAGCTCCGGGACAGGGTTTAGCAATCAGCCCCAGCATTTT.

The V call is TRBV2, the J call TRBJ1-4, with D uncertain. The CDR3 length is 14 residues. Germline assignment: CDR1 SNHLY and CDR2 FYNNEI. Trimming removed 8 bases from V and 5 bases from J, with 15 bases in between. In nucleotides, the CDR3 is TGTGCCAGCCAGGCTAGGCAAATCAATGAAAAACTGTTTTTT. Its translation is CASQARQINEKLFF. Based on the CDR3 plus reference TRBV2 and TRBJ1-4, the full variable domain is EPEVTQTPSHQVTQMGQEVILRCVPISNHLYFYWYRQILGQKVEFLVSFYNNEISEKSEIFDDQFSVERPDGSNFTLKIRSTKLEDSAMYFCASQARQINEKLFFGSGTQLSVL.

The chain joins TRBV28 to TRBJ2-7, with 11 bases lining up with TRBD2. This CDR3 contains 17 residues. The J segment lost 7 bases and the V segment lost 5 bases, leaving 16 bases of the junction unmatched. Germline CDR1 is MDHEN and CDR2 is SYDVKM. The CDR3 loop is CASSPHARTSGPLEQYF. The CDR3 DNA is TGTGCCAGCAGTCCCCACGCCCGGACTAGCGGGCCCCTAGAGCAGTACTTC.

V and J are TRBV6-1 and TRBJ2-4; tentative D call: TRBD2 (5 bases). CDR3 length: 16 residues. Germline-derived CDR1 and CDR2 are MNHNS and SASEGT. The V gene lost 2 bases and the J gene lost 3 bases, with 14 bases spanning the gap. CDR3 loop: CASSEFGTGGKNIQYF. CDR3 bases: TGTGCCAGCAGTGAATTCGGCACCGGAGGCAAAAACATTCAGTACTTC.

The CDR3 DNA reads as TGTGCCAGCAGTATGAGCCTCGAAAATTCACCCCTCCACTTT. It codes for CASSMSLENSPLHF. V and J are TRBV2 and TRBJ1-6; the D is unclear. Germline lookup yields CDR1 SNHLY and CDR2 FYNNEI. Trimming took off 5 bases at V and 7 bases at J, with 12 bases between the two ends. The CDR3 runs 14 residues.

This sequence joins TRBV6-6 and TRBJ2-2; D possibly uses TRBD1 or TRBD2 (5 bases each). V lost 0 bases to trimming and J lost 3 bases, with 8 bases between them. The CDR3 extends over 15 amino acids. Per germline, CDR1 MNHNY and CDR2 SVGAGI (reference sequence). CDR3 protein: CASSYSMGDTGELFF. CDR3 in DNA: TGTGCCAGCAGTTACTCGATGGGGGACACCGGGGAGCTGTTTTTT.

The chain uses TRBV14 and TRBJ2-2; D not certain. V lost 4 bases and J lost 3, with 12 bases in between. Germline V gene lookup returns CDR1 SGHDN and CDR2 FVKESK. The CDR3 spans 15 residues. This chain's CDR3 is CASSPVRLDTGELFF. In DNA form, the CDR3 reads TGTGCCAGCAGCCCCGTTCGACTCGACACCGGGGAGCTGTTTTTT.

The chain links TRBV2 to TRBJ2-7; D is unresolved. The CDR3 covers 14 residues. CDR1 and CDR2 (germline): SNHLY, FYNNEI. The V and J ends lost 4 bases and 0 bases respectively, with 10 bases between them. The CDR3, as DNA: TGTGCCAGCAGTGTGGCGTGGGGCTCCTACGAGCAGTACTTC. Its translation: CASSVAWGSYEQYF. Combining the CDR3 with reference TRBV2 and TRBJ2-7 gives the whole variable domain EPEVTQTPSHQVTQMGQEVILRCVPISNHLYFYWYRQILGQKVEFLVSFYNNEISEKSEIFDDQFSVERPDGSNFTLKIRSTKLEDSAMYFCASSVAWGSYEQYFGPGTRLTVT.